The 2 T cell receptor beta chains reported below all come from one sample, sequenced in a study of glioma-infiltrating T cells. The iRepertoire nested amplicon-rescue multiplex PCR amplified TCR alpha and beta CDR3s from RNA. Each CDR3 protein is one row after TCRdb ran MiXCR on the multiplex PCR reads. The table includes some 99,000 distinct CDR3 sequences, around a quarter detected once. The sequenced sample was glioma tissue, nonneoplastic brain tissue, or PBMCs (not recorded which). Source of these receptors: a human donor with low-grade glioma or glioblastoma, undergoing nonglioma brain surgery, or in good health (not recorded which).

This clonotype was seen only once. This may stem from a read error, because a much larger clone lies one nucleotide away. Since no conserved phenylalanine or tryptophan closes the CDR3, a read error is the likely cause. The rearrangement joins TRBV7-3 to TRBJ1-1; no firm D call. Trimming left V 4 bases short and J 0 bases short, with 6 bases between. Germline CDR1 and CDR2: SGHTA and FQGTGA. The CDR3 is 13 amino acids. CDR3 amino acids: CASSSGLNTEAFL. CDR3 nucleotides: TGTGCCAGCAGCTCGGGCCTGAACACTGAAGCTTTCCTT.

As regards this clonotype: A clone one base away is much larger, so this may be a read error. The chain employs TRBV20-1 and TRBJ2-5; D tentatively fits TRBD1 or TRBD2 (6 bases each). Germline V CDR1 and CDR2: DFQATT, SNEGSKA (reference sequence). Trimming shortened V by 5 bases and J by 12 bases, and 31 bases separated the two germline ends. There are 16 residues in the CDR3. In nucleotides, the CDR3 is TGCAGTGCTCGACCCCCCGGGAGTACCTATAGGGGGTCCAAGTACTTC. Protein sequence: CSARPPGSTYRGSKYF.